The 9 T cell receptor beta chains listed next were all sequenced from one sample in a study of T-cell memory formation after mild COVID-19 (dated by TCRdb to about 2021). The library was made by 5' RACE. Sequencing was performed on an Illumina NovaSeq 6000. TCRdb passed the public sequencing reads through fastp at Q25 and MiXCR, retaining productive beta sequences. When rows share a CDR3 protein, they turn into one entry using the most common DNA and genes. The sample table holds roughly 340,000 distinct CDR3 sequences, of which 15% were seen once. Of the sample, about a fifth is held by the ten largest clones. The sample comprised PBMCs or a T cell subset sorted from them (not recorded which). These receptors came from a man younger than 35 who had mild COVID-19 (a few samples of this study predate the infection). The sample titles of this study are shuffled in the database, so cell type and time point are left out; the donor was told from shared clones.

This clonotype showed up many times. This chain connects TRBV6-2 or TRBV6-3 to TRBJ2-5; TRBD2 aligns across 8 bases. The germline CDR1 and CDR2 sequences are MNHEY and SVGEGT. The CDR3 is made up of 14 amino acids. Trimming removed 5 bases from V and 2 bases from J; junction bases left unmatched: 4. CDR3 amino acids: CASSPSGGQETQYF. The DNA of the CDR3 is TGTGCCAGCAGTCCTTCGGGGGGGCAAGAGACCCAGTACTTC.

The rearrangement joins TRBV5-5 to TRBJ2-6; D is ambiguous. The ends were cut back, 3 bases at V and 1 base at J, with 17 bases in the middle. In germline, CDR1 is SGHKS, CDR2 YYEKEE (reference sequence). This CDR3 comprises 18 residues. The CDR3 nucleotides are TGTGCCAGCAGCTACAACCGGTATCTCCCTTCTGGGGCCAACGTCCTGACTTTC. It is translated as CASSYNRYLPSGANVLTF.

The rearrangement links TRBV21-1 to TRBJ2-7; TRBD1 reflects the table's D call only, with no check against the DNA. TRBV21-1 is a known pseudogene. This CDR3 spans 14 amino acids. CDR3 amino acids: CASLDRESNYEQYF. The CDR3 DNA is TGTGCCAGTCTCGACAGGGAATCAAACTACGAGCAGTACTTC.

The table lists this clonotype with a few counts. V is TRBV6-2 or TRBV6-3 and J is TRBJ2-7; D is perhaps TRBD2 (6 bases). The V end lost 8 bases, the J end lost 2 bases, and 16 bases lay between the germline ends. Germline loops: CDR1 MNHEY, CDR2 SVGEGT. This CDR3 is 14 amino acids long. Here the CDR3 reads CASFGSDSPYEQYF. The CDR3 coding sequence is TGTGCCAGCTTCGGGAGTGACAGTCCCTACGAGCAGTACTTC.

CDR3 in amino acids: CASSDGPSGANVLTF. The CDR3 DNA follows: TGTGCCAGCAGTGATGGGCCCTCTGGGGCCAACGTCCTGACTTTC. This chain links TRBV2 with TRBJ2-6; D unclear. Germline V CDR1 and CDR2: SNHLY, FYNNEI. V was pared by 3 bases and J by 0 bases, with 6 bases between. The CDR3 length is 15 residues.

This clonotype was detected ten times or more. V is TRBV5-1 and J is TRBJ2-3; D not certain. The V gene's germline CDR1 is SGHRS and CDR2 YFSETQ. The V end was cut by 7 bases, the J end by 2 bases, with 11 bases between. CDR3 length: 13 residues. CDR3 in DNA: TGCGCCAGCGGTGGCAGCCTCACAGATACGCAGTATTTT. Protein: CASGGSLTDTQYF. Full variable domain (outside the CDR3, taken from reference TRBV5-1 and TRBJ2-3): KAGVTQTPRYLIKTRGQQVTLSCSPISGHRSVSWYQQTPGQGLQFLFEYFSETQRNKGNFPGRFSGRQFSNSRSEMNVSTLELGDSALYLCASGGSLTDTQYFGPGTRLTVL.

The chain has TRBV9 and TRBJ1-1; D is ambiguous. CDR1 is SGDLS and CDR2 is YYNGEE in the germline V gene. This CDR3 contains 14 residues. The V and J ends lost 3 bases and 4 bases respectively, with 13 bases between them. The CDR3 DNA sequence: TGTGCCAGCAGCGCCCGACACCAGAGCACTGAAGCTTTCTTT. Residues: CASSARHQSTEAFF.

The chain has TRBV6-5 and TRBJ2-3, with D perhaps matching TRBD1 or TRBD2 (5 bases each). V was pared by 5 bases and J by 2 bases, with 17 bases between. Germline V gives CDR1 MNHEY, CDR2 SVGAGI. The CDR3 has 16 residues. The CDR3 DNA sequence: TGTGCCAGCAGTAGAGGTCCGGGACGAGACACAGATACGCAGTATTTT. Amino acids: CASSRGPGRDTDTQYF.

The CDR3 loop reads CASSQPTGNPYNEQFF. For the CDR3, the DNA is TGCGCCAGCAGCCAACCCACAGGGAATCCCTACAATGAGCAGTTCTTC. V is TRBV4-1 and J is TRBJ2-1; D is perhaps TRBD1 (6 bases). The CDR3 has 16 amino acids. CDR1 MGHRA and CDR2 YSYEKL come from the germline V gene. Between the trimmed V and J ends, which lost 2 bases and 2 bases, there was a span of 13 bases.